This passage covers 15 T cell receptor beta chains from one sample sequenced in a study of CD8 T cells in ankylosing spondylitis. TCRdb re-called the 5' RACE reads with MiXCR, one entry per CDR3 protein. The sample includes about 150,000 distinct CDR3 sequences, about 42% of them seen just once. Sequencing was performed on synovial fluid, either unsorted or a sorted T cell fraction (not recorded which). These receptors were collected from a male donor with ankylosing spondylitis.

The chain joins TRBV12-3 or TRBV12-4 to TRBJ2-5; tentatively, D is TRBD1 (6 bases). This CDR3 is built from 14 residues. V lost 6 bases and J lost 5, with 16 bases in between. In DNA form, the CDR3 reads TGTGCCAGCAGCTGGGGACACCCCTTGGAGACCCAGTACTTC. Translating gives CASSWGHPLETQYF.

The chain carries TRBV27 and TRBJ1-6; no clear D gene. The CDR3 loop spans 14 amino acids. The germline V and J ends were trimmed by 5 bases and 12 bases, with 17 bases remaining between them. Germline CDR1 MNHEY, CDR2 SMNVEV (reference sequence). The CDR3 nucleotides read TGTGCCAGCAGTCCAGCCCCGACGGCGCAACCCCTCCACTTT. Translation: CASSPAPTAQPLHF.

The V gene is TRBV19, the J gene TRBJ1-6, with 8 bases fitting TRBD1. This CDR3 is 12 amino acids long. The V gene end was trimmed by 9 bases and the J gene end by 7 bases; junction bases not matched to a gene: 2. From germline, CDR1 is LNHDA and CDR2 SQIVND (reference sequence). This chain's CDR3 is CASRDRNSPLHF. The CDR3 DNA sequence: TGTGCCAGCCGGGACAGGAATTCACCCCTCCACTTT. The full variable domain, completed using reference TRBV19 and TRBJ1-6, is DGGITQSPKYLFRKEGQNVTLSCEQNLNHDAMYWYRQDPGQGLRLIYYSQIVNDFQKGDIAEGYSVSREKKESFPLTVTSAQKNPTAFYLCASRDRNSPLHFGNGTRLTVT.

The V and J genes are TRBV12-3 or TRBV12-4 and TRBJ1-2; tentative D call: TRBD1 (5 bases). V lost 7 bases and J lost 4, with 10 bases in between. The CDR3 consists of 12 residues. For the CDR3, the DNA is TGTGCCAGCACTCTGGGGACCTATGGCTACACCTTC. It codes for CASTLGTYGYTF.

The V and J genes are TRBV2 and TRBJ2-7; no reliable D call. The CDR3 covers 11 residues. Germline CDR1 is SNHLY and CDR2 is FYNNEI. The germline V and J ends were trimmed by 3 bases and 3 bases, with 3 bases remaining between them. DNA of the CDR3: TGTGCCAGCAGTGAGTTCTACGAGCAGTACTTC. It encodes CASSEFYEQYF.

V is TRBV3-1 and J is TRBJ2-5, with TRBD1 as a possible D gene (6 bases). The CDR3 runs to 16 residues. Germline CDR1 reads LGHDT; CDR2 reads YNNKEL (reference sequence). The V end was cut by 4 bases, the J end by 5 bases, with 20 bases between. This CDR3 is CASSLKPGQLTETQYF. In DNA, the CDR3 is TGTGCCAGCAGCCTCAAGCCGGGACAACTAACTGAGACCCAGTACTTC.

The gene calls are TRBV4-3 and TRBJ1-1; D is uncertain. Germline-derived CDR1 and CDR2 are LGHNA and YSLEER. V was pared by 0 bases and J by 0 bases, with 11 bases between. The CDR3 runs 16 residues. CDR3 sequence reads: CASSQDPGYMNTEAFF. The CDR3 nucleotides read TGCGCCAGCAGCCAAGATCCAGGCTATATGAACACTGAAGCTTTCTTT.

This clonotype was counted only a few times. The V gene is TRBV7-9, the J gene TRBJ2-3; 7 bases are shared with TRBD1. Per germline, CDR1 SEHNR and CDR2 FQNEAQ (reference sequence). The length of the CDR3 is 16 residues. The V and J ends lost 4 bases and 6 bases, in that order; junction bases with no gene match: 13. The CDR3, as DNA: TGTGCCAGCAGCTGGACAGGCCTCGGCAGTGAGGATACGCAGTATTTT. Translation: CASSWTGLGSEDTQYF.

The chain recombines TRBV28 with TRBJ2-5; 8 bases are a match to TRBD1. The V gene end was trimmed by 3 bases and the J gene end by 1 base; junction bases not matched to a gene: 1. CDR1 and CDR2 (germline): MDHEN, SYDVKM. The CDR3 length is 14 residues. The CDR3 DNA is TGTGCCAGCAGTTTCACAGGGGGCCAAGAGACCCAGTACTTC. Residues: CASSFTGGQETQYF.

This clonotype was recorded a few times. The chain uses TRBV7-2 and TRBJ2-7, with D maybe TRBD1 (5 bases). This CDR3 region has 15 residues. Looked up from germline, CDR1 is SGHTA and CDR2 is FQGNSA. V was trimmed by 1 base and J by 5 bases, leaving 15 bases between them. CDR3 residues: CASSLEPTGFHEQYF. CDR3 nucleotide sequence: TGTGCCAGCAGCTTAGAGCCCACAGGATTCCACGAGCAGTACTTC. Filled out from reference TRBV7-2 and TRBJ2-7, the complete variable domain reads GAGVSQSPSNKVTEKGKDVELRCDPISGHTALYWYRQSLGQGLEFLIYFQGNSAPDKSGLPSDRFSAERTGGSVSTLTIQRTQQEDSAVYLCASSLEPTGFHEQYFGPGTRLTVT.

The sample holds many counts of this clonotype. The chain recombines TRBV3-1 with TRBJ2-7, with D unresolved. The V end lost 0 bases, the J end lost 1 base, and 13 bases lay between the germline ends. From germline, CDR1 is LGHDT and CDR2 YNNKEL (reference sequence). The CDR3 sequence is 16 residues long. The CDR3 reads CASSQDFSTSSYEQYF. The CDR3, as DNA: TGTGCCAGCAGCCAAGATTTTAGCACCTCTTCCTACGAGCAGTACTTC.

This clonotype showed up just a few times. V is TRBV29-1 and J is TRBJ2-1; perhaps TRBD1 as D (5 bases). Trimming pared 3 bases from V and 8 bases from J, leaving 17 bases between. Per germline, CDR1 SQVTM and CDR2 ANQGSEA. This CDR3 comprises 14 residues. In DNA, the CDR3 is TGCAGCGTTGAGGGGCCGGGCGGCCAGGATGAGCAGTTCTTC. Its protein is CSVEGPGGQDEQFF.

The V and J genes are TRBV4-1 and TRBJ1-5; a possible D gene is TRBD1 (5 bases). Trimming removed 1 base at V and 7 bases at J, with 14 bases between. The CDR3 has 15 amino acids. Germline V gene data show CDR1 as MGHRA and CDR2 as YSYEKL. The CDR3, as DNA: TGCGCCAGCAGCCAAGGGTGGAGGGGAAAACAGCCCCAGCATTTT. Protein sequence: CASSQGWRGKQPQHF.

V usage is TRBV4-3 and J usage is TRBJ2-1; weak D call: TRBD2 (6 bases). Trimming shortened V by 1 base and J by 6 bases, and 13 bases separated the two germline ends. There are 15 residues in the CDR3. Germline V gives CDR1 LGHNA, CDR2 YSLEER. The CDR3 region is CASSQGLANLNEQFF. The CDR3 region has the DNA TGCGCCAGCAGCCAAGGGCTAGCGAACCTCAATGAGCAGTTCTTC.

The table lists this clonotype with a count of one. The chain links TRBV18 to TRBJ2-7, with D perhaps matching TRBD1 or TRBD2 (5 bases each). The V end was cut by 3 bases, the J end by 6 bases, with 24 bases between. The CDR3 runs to 17 residues. The germline gives CDR1 KGHSH, CDR2 LQKENI. The CDR3 coding sequence is TGTGCCAGCTCACCCTGGGGGATCGCGGTCGATCCCCTCGAGCAGTACTTC. Protein product: CASSPWGIAVDPLEQYF. Full variable domain (remainder filled in from reference TRBV18 and TRBJ2-7): NAGVMQNPRHLVRRRGQEARLRCSPMKGHSHVYWYRQLPEEGLKFMVYLQKENIIDESGMPKERFSAEFPKEGPSILRIQQVVRGDSAAYFCASSPWGIAVDPLEQYFGPGTRLTVT.